Below are 8 T cell receptor beta chains sequenced from a single sample in a study of cytomegalovirus exposure and HLA in healthy donors. Using immunoSEQ multiplex PCR, the repertoire was profiled, and TCRdb retains in-frame clones only, with some absent. Among over 55,000 clones listed, approximately 96% were seen once. Specimen: PBMCs. Receptors were obtained from a young man in good health and CMV-seronegative.

V and J are TRBV9 and TRBJ2-7, with TRBD2 matching 8 bases. The ends lost 4 bases at V and 1 base at J; junction bases unmatched: 7. The CDR3 extends over 15 amino acids. Germline-derived CDR1 and CDR2 are SGDLS and YYNGEE. The CDR3 DNA reads as TGTGCCAGCAGCATCGACGGACTAGCTTCCTACGAGCAGTACTTC. This encodes CASSIDGLASYEQYF.

The V and J genes are TRBV28 and TRBJ1-1; D call uncertain. The germline gives CDR1 MDHEN, CDR2 SYDVKM. The CDR3 sequence is 15 residues long. The DNA of the CDR3 is TGTGCTACCTCTGGGCGGGCCGCCCCGGGAACTGAAGCTTTCTTT. Encoded protein: CATSGRAAPGTEAFF.

The chain combines TRBV15 with TRBJ2-1; maybe TRBD2 (5 bases). The CDR3 contains 13 residues. Germline V gene lookup returns CDR1 LNHNV and CDR2 YYDKDF (reference sequence). Deletions cut 9 bases from V and 4 bases from J, with 13 bases between. The CDR3 is CATLGVGYNEQFF. The CDR3 DNA is TGTGCCACACTAGGAGTAGGGTACAATGAGCAGTTCTTC.

The chain employs TRBV27 and TRBJ2-1; TRBD2 agrees at 9 bases. The CDR3 has 17 residues. The germline CDR1 and CDR2 sequences are MNHEY and SMNVEV (reference sequence). The J segment lost 3 bases and the V segment lost 3 bases, leaving 9 bases of the junction unmatched. CDR3 loop: CASSFPSRGGNYNEQFF. The CDR3 region has the DNA TGTGCCAGCAGTTTTCCCTCGCGGGGGGGAAACTACAATGAGCAGTTCTTC.

The rearrangement links TRBV5-1 to TRBJ2-7; D ambiguous. The CDR3 covers 13 residues. Trimming shortened V by 3 bases and J by 2 bases, and 9 bases separated the two germline ends. The germline gives CDR1 SGHRS, CDR2 YFSETQ. The CDR3 sequence is CASSYDTTYEQYF. The CDR3 DNA follows: TGCGCCAGCAGCTATGACACGACCTACGAGCAGTACTTC. The full variable domain, completed using reference TRBV5-1 and TRBJ2-7, is KAGVTQTPRYLIKTRGQQVTLSCSPISGHRSVSWYQQTPGQGLQFLFEYFSETQRNKGNFPGRFSGRQFSNSRSEMNVSTLELGDSALYLCASSYDTTYEQYFGPGTRLTVT.

This chain uses TRBV4-1 with TRBJ2-3, with 12 nucleotides matching TRBD2. V shed 1 base, J shed 1 base, and the junction held 6 bases outside the gene matches. There are 18 residues in the CDR3. Germline CDR1 is MGHRA and CDR2 is YSYEKL. The CDR3 DNA follows: TGCGCCAGCAGCCAAGGACTAGCGGGAGTCTATGGCACAGATACGCAGTATTTT. Its protein product is CASSQGLAGVYGTDTQYF.

The gene calls are TRBV29-1 and TRBJ2-2; 12 nucleotides match TRBD1. Trimming took 4 bases from V and 0 from J; bases not matched to a gene: 3. Germline loops: CDR1 SQVTM, CDR2 ANQGSEA. This CDR3 has 16 amino acids. The CDR3 region is CSVVGTGGTNTGELFF. As DNA, the CDR3 is TGCAGCGTTGTAGGGACAGGGGGCACGAACACCGGGGAGCTGTTTTTT.

This rearrangement joins TRBV5-1 to TRBJ1-3, with no clear D. Per the germline V gene, CDR1 is SGHRS and CDR2 is YFSETQ. Trimming removed 3 bases from V and 0 bases from J, with 7 bases in between. The CDR3 extends over 14 amino acids. In DNA form, the CDR3 reads TGCGCCAGCAGCTCAGAAAGCTCTGGAAACACCATATATTTT. It codes for CASSSESSGNTIYF. The full variable domain, with the rest looked up from reference TRBV5-1 and TRBJ1-3, is KAGVTQTPRYLIKTRGQQVTLSCSPISGHRSVSWYQQTPGQGLQFLFEYFSETQRNKGNFPGRFSGRQFSNSRSEMNVSTLELGDSALYLCASSSESSGNTIYFGEGSWLTVV.